The 3 T cell receptor beta chains reported below all come from one sample, sequenced in a study of cytomegalovirus exposure and HLA in healthy donors. A multiplex PCR was run with 60 Vbeta primers and 13 Jbeta primers. TCRdb's copy holds only in-frame clones and misses some; the assay was immunoSEQ multiplex PCR. The table lists about 170,000 clones, about 76% of them singletons. The material sequenced was PBMCs. Every receptor here comes from a female donor in good health and CMV-seronegative.

This clone has more than one count but fewer than ten. The chain couples TRBV30 to TRBJ1-2, with a tentative D call TRBD1 (6 bases). The germline V gene encodes CDR1 GTSNPN and CDR2 SVGIG (reference sequence). The CDR3 sequence is 12 residues long. DNA of the CDR3: TGTGCAAGGACAGTAGCTAACTATGGCTACACCTTC. As protein: CARTVANYGYTF. The full variable domain, in which reference TRBV30 and TRBJ1-2 provide the parts outside the CDR3, is SQTIHQWPATLVQPVGSPLSLECTVEGTSNPNLYWYRQAAGRGLQLLFYSVGIGQISSEVPQNLSASRPQDRQFILSSKKLLLSDSGFYLCARTVANYGYTFGSGTRLTVV.

This chain links TRBV5-1 with TRBJ1-2; the D gene is possibly TRBD1 (5 bases). Per germline, CDR1 SGHRS and CDR2 YFSETQ. The CDR3 sequence is 14 residues long. Trimming stripped 0 bases from V and 1 base from J, with 7 bases between. CDR3 protein: CASSLVDSNYGYTF. CDR3 coding DNA: TGCGCCAGCAGCTTGGTTGACAGTAACTATGGCTACACCTTC.

This chain uses TRBV29-1 with TRBJ1-1; D not resolved. Trimming left V 7 bases short and J 1 base short, with 13 bases between. The length of the CDR3 is 13 residues. Looked up from germline, CDR1 is SQVTM and CDR2 is ANQGSEA. DNA of the CDR3: TGCAGCGCCCGGGGAGAGGGGAACACTGAAGCTTTCTTT. As protein: CSARGEGNTEAFF. The full variable domain, with the rest looked up from reference TRBV29-1 and TRBJ1-1, is SAVISQKPSRDICQRGTSLTIQCQVDSQVTMMFWYRQQPGQSLTLIATANQGSEATYESGFVIDKFPISRPNLTFSTLTVSNMSPEDSSIYLCSARGEGNTEAFFGQGTRLTVV.